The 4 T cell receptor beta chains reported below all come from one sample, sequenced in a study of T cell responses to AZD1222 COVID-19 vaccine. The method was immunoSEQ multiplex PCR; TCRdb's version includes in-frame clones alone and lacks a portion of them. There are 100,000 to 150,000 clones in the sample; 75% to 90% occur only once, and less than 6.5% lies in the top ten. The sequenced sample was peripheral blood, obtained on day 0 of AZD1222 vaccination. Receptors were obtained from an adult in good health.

CDR3 amino acids: CASSPRQGLSYEQYF. The CDR3 coding sequence is TGTGCCAGCTCCCCTCGACAGGGCCTATCCTACGAGCAGTACTTC. V and J are TRBV18 and TRBJ2-7, with 7 bases matching TRBD1. V was clipped by 6 bases and J by 1 base; unmatched bases: 9. The germline gives CDR1 KGHSH, CDR2 LQKENI. CDR3 length equals 15 residues.

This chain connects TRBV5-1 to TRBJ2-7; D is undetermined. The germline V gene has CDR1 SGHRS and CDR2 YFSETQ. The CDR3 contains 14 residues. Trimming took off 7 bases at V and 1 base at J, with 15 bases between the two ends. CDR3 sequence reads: CASGPEQLSYEQYF. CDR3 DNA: TGCGCCAGCGGACCAGAACAGTTATCCTACGAGCAGTACTTC. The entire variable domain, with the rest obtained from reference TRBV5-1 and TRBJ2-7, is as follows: KAGVTQTPRYLIKTRGQQVTLSCSPISGHRSVSWYQQTPGQGLQFLFEYFSETQRNKGNFPGRFSGRQFSNSRSEMNVSTLELGDSALYLCASGPEQLSYEQYFGPGTRLTVT.

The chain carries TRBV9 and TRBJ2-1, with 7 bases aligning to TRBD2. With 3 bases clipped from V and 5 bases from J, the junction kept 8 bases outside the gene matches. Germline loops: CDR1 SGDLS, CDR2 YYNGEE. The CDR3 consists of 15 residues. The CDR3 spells CASSDEGTIDNEQFF. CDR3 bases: TGTGCCAGCAGCGACGAGGGGACTATTGACAATGAGCAGTTCTTC.

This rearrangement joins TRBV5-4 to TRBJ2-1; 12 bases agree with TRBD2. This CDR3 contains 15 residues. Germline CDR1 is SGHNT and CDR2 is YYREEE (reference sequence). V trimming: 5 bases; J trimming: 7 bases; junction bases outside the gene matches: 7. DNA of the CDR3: TGTGCCAGCAGGTCCGGACTAGCGGGATGGAATGAGCAGTTCTTC. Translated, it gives CASRSGLAGWNEQFF.